This T cell receptor (beta chain) emerged from a study of T cells after yellow fever vaccination. Study summary: Fractions low in cell number were prepared with SMART-Seq v4 Ultra Low Input.

The study, taken as a whole, reports: In FACS-sorted repertoires, abundant clonotypes from the bulk population could appear as contaminants. Secondary responses were weaker yet peaked faster, day 5 versus 15.

UMIs and a universal primer site were added when TCR cDNA was made by 5'RACE template switching. TCRdb reprocessed the 5' RACE reads with MiXCR, giving one entry per CDR3 protein. Of more than 80,000 distinct CDR3 sequences in the sample, around 5.8% were seen once. There are a few counts of this clonotype. The antigen remains undetermined. V was clipped by 3 bases and J by 3 bases, with 12 bases between them. This CDR3 has 15 residues. CDR1 MGHRA and CDR2 YSYEKL come from the germline V gene. The TCR was taken from a man younger than 30 who received the YFV17D yellow fever vaccine. This chain joins TRBV4-1 and TRBJ1-5; D is ambiguous. The sequences come from CD8+ T cells sorted from PBMCs, collected 10 days after the yellow fever booster vaccination. The CDR3 region has the DNA TGCGCCAGCAGCCACGTGGTCGCTTCCAATCAGCCCCAGCATTTT. This translates into CASSHVVASNQPQHF.